The 5 T cell receptor beta chains presented below share a single source sample, sequenced in a study of shared T cell receptors in the human thymus. Only in-frame clones appear in the TCRdb table, and some are missing; sequencing was by immunoSEQ multiplex PCR. Among approximately 490,000 clones listed, approximately 80% were seen once. This same sample was also part of a study on human thymus T cells.

Input material: thymocytes. These receptors were collected from a boy younger than two with a congenital heart defect.

The chain couples TRBV18 to TRBJ2-1; 9 nucleotides align to TRBD2. V trimming: 3 bases; J trimming: 6 bases; junction bases outside the gene matches: 12. The length of the CDR3 is 17 residues. CDR1 is KGHSH, CDR2 LQKENI, per germline. CDR3 nucleotide sequence: TGTGCCAGCTCACCCTACACTTTAGCGGGAGAGGCCAATGAGCAGTTCTTC. Encoded protein: CASSPYTLAGEANEQFF.

This chain joins TRBV27 and TRBJ1-3, with D possibly being TRBD1 (5 bases). V gave up 5 bases and J gave up 3 bases, with 14 bases separating them. The CDR3 length is 15 residues. Looked up from germline, CDR1 is MNHEY and CDR2 is SMNVEV (reference sequence). The CDR3 spells CASSPHRGGGNTIYF. In DNA, the CDR3 is TGTGCCAGCAGTCCCCATCGCGGGGGTGGAAACACCATATATTTT.

CDR3 sequence reads: CASSQRDSGANVLTF. In DNA form, the CDR3 reads TGTGCCAGCAGCCAACGGGACTCTGGGGCCAACGTCCTGACTTTC. The chain uses TRBV14 and TRBJ2-6; TRBD2 might be the D (5 bases). The germline V and J ends were trimmed by 2 bases and 0 bases, with 5 bases remaining between them. The CDR3 length is 15 residues. Germline lookup yields CDR1 SGHDN and CDR2 FVKESK.

The chain recombines TRBV4-3 with TRBJ2-5; a possible D gene is TRBD2 (7 bases). The germline V and J ends were trimmed by 4 bases and 5 bases, with 14 bases remaining between them. The CDR3 spans 14 residues. Germline V gene lookup returns CDR1 LGHNA and CDR2 YSLEER. The CDR3 protein is CASSPLGRGETQYF. The DNA of the CDR3 is TGCGCCAGCAGCCCATTGGGGAGGGGGGAGACCCAGTACTTC.

CDR3 bases: TGTGCCAGCAGCTCTAGCGGCACAGATACGCAGTATTTT. Amino acid sequence: CASSSSGTDTQYF. V is TRBV27 and J is TRBJ2-3; perhaps TRBD2 as D (6 bases). V lost 6 bases and J lost 1, with 8 bases in between. This CDR3 is 13 amino acids long. CDR1 is MNHEY, CDR2 SMNVEV, per germline (reference sequence).